This TCR beta chain comes out of a study of shared clonotypes between healthy human individuals. The study's findings and limits: The study's rarefaction showed incomplete sorted-subset sequencing despite large depth.

The table came from immunoSEQ multiplex PCR; TCRdb's copy has only in-frame clones and leaves some out. The profile covers fewer than 1.8 million clones, with about 98.5% appearing a single time and around 0.38% taken by the ten largest. Remarks on this clone: What it binds is not known.

This CDR3 has 11 residues. Germline V lookup: CDR1 DFQATT, CDR2 SNEGSKA (reference sequence). V shed 7 bases and J shed 6 bases, with 11 bases lying between them. The receptor's source is a man under 40 in good health. The rearrangement uses TRBV20-1 and TRBJ2-3; D unclear. Specimen: naive CD4+ T cells sorted from blood. Described subset: CD45RA+ positively selected. CDR3 DNA: TGCAGTGTTAATTTCAGGGATACGCAGTATTTT. This gives the protein CSVNFRDTQYF.